The 20 T cell receptor beta chains reported below all come from one sample, sequenced in a study of shared clonotypes between healthy human individuals. Some clones are missing from TCRdb's copy, which holds only in-frame ones; the method was immunoSEQ multiplex PCR. The sample yields about 990,000 clones, around three quarters seen once. Sequencing was performed on memory CD4+ T cells from PBMCs. Described subset: CD45RA-negative fraction. These receptors came from a man in his late teens or twenties in good health. Some clones in this sample may be carry-over from other donors' samples.

Comments on this clone: One end of the junction varies from germline; a read error may be responsible. The sample holds other DNA sequences that translate to the same CDR3. The chain is built from TRBV2 and TRBJ1-3; D call uncertain. Germline V gene sequence: CDR1 SNHLY, CDR2 FYNNEI. The CDR3 has 17 residues. CDR3 nucleotides: TGTGCCAGCAGCATCGAAGGGTATCTCCTTACTGGAAACACTATATATTTT. Translated: CASSIEGYLLTGNTIYF.

The V call is TRBV29-1, the J call TRBJ2-1; 10 nucleotides line up with TRBD2. CDR1 SQVTM and CDR2 ANQGSEA come from the germline V gene. This CDR3 has 14 amino acids. Trimming took 5 bases from V and 9 from J; bases not matched to a gene: 10. CDR3 loop: CSVNSGRVDREQFF. The CDR3 DNA follows: TGCAGCGTTAACAGCGGGAGGGTCGATCGTGAGCAGTTCTTC.

The chain recombines TRBV5-4 with TRBJ2-5; D gene unclear. The CDR3 contains 13 residues. V lost 1 base and J lost 4, with 8 bases in between. The germline V gene encodes CDR1 SGHNT and CDR2 YYREEE (reference sequence). CDR3 sequence (DNA): TGTGCCAGCAGCTTGACAGCAACAGAGACCCAGTACTTC. Residues: CASSLTATETQYF. The variable domain in full, with the rest retrieved from reference TRBV5-4 and TRBJ2-5, is ETGVTQSPTHLIKTRGQQVTLRCSSQSGHNTVSWYQQALGQGPQFIFQYYREEENGRGNFPPRFSGLQFPNYSSELNVNALELDDSALYLCASSLTATETQYFGPGTRLLVL.

The chain couples TRBV30 to TRBJ1-4, with 9 positions matching TRBD1. Germline lookup yields CDR1 GTSNPN and CDR2 SVGIG (reference sequence). The J segment lost 4 bases and the V segment lost 3 bases, leaving 6 bases of the junction unmatched. CDR3 length: 15 amino acids. The CDR3 here is CAWSQGTGLNEKLFF. CDR3 bases: TGTGCCTGGAGCCAAGGGACAGGGCTTAATGAAAAACTGTTTTTT.

The chain employs TRBV4-1 and TRBJ2-7; D is possibly TRBD1 (6 bases). V lost 1 base and J lost 6, with 13 bases in between. This CDR3 has 14 amino acids. Germline V gene data show CDR1 as MGHRA and CDR2 as YSYEKL. CDR3 DNA: TGCGCCAGCAGCCAAGGTTCACAGGGCCTCGAGCAGTACTTC. This gives the protein CASSQGSQGLEQYF.

The chain carries TRBV6-1 and TRBJ2-4; D is ambiguous. The germline V gene has CDR1 MNHNS and CDR2 SASEGT. The V end lost 5 bases, the J end lost 15 bases, and 20 bases lay between the germline ends. The CDR3 has 13 residues. The CDR3 spells CASSPRSHYKRYF. CDR3 in DNA: TGTGCCAGCAGTCCCCGGAGCCACTACAAACGGTACTTC.

This chain connects TRBV29-1 to TRBJ1-1, with TRBD1 as a possible D gene (6 bases). Germline-derived CDR1 and CDR2 are SQVTM and ANQGSEA. The CDR3 contains 12 residues. The V end was cut by 7 bases, the J end by 7 bases, with 16 bases between. The CDR3 sequence: CSAGGPRLEAFF. In nucleotides, the CDR3 is TGCAGCGCCGGGGGGCCTAGGCTTGAAGCTTTCTTT.

The gene calls are TRBV2 and TRBJ2-7, with TRBD2 as a possible D gene (6 bases). V gave up 8 bases and J gave up 7 bases, with 15 bases separating them. From germline, CDR1 is SNHLY and CDR2 FYNNEI. The CDR3 runs to 12 residues. The CDR3 protein is CASEPEGREQYF. The CDR3 DNA reads TGTGCCAGCGAGCCGGAGGGGAGGGAGCAGTACTTC. Full variable domain (remainder filled in from reference TRBV2 and TRBJ2-7): EPEVTQTPSHQVTQMGQEVILRCVPISNHLYFYWYRQILGQKVEFLVSFYNNEISEKSEIFDDQFSVERPDGSNFTLKIRSTKLEDSAMYFCASEPEGREQYFGPGTRLTVT.

The rearrangement links TRBV7-2 to TRBJ2-7, with 7 bases aligning to TRBD2. V dropped 5 bases and J dropped 0; count of bases not matched to a gene: 10. Germline V gene lookup returns CDR1 SGHTA and CDR2 FQGNSA. This CDR3 is 16 amino acids long. This CDR3 is CASSATRAGSSYEQYF. The CDR3, as DNA: TGTGCCAGCAGCGCAACTAGAGCGGGATCCTCCTACGAGCAGTACTTC.

This clone was seen only a few times. The sample carries other DNA sequences with the same CDR3. The V call is TRBV7-2, the J call TRBJ1-5; D might be TRBD1 (6 bases). The CDR3 length is 14 residues. From germline, CDR1 is SGHTA and CDR2 FQGNSA. With 5 bases removed from V and 3 bases from J, the gap between germline ends came to 11 bases. The CDR3 nucleotides read TGTGCCAGCAGCCTCAGGGGAAACAATCAGCCCCAGCATTTT. Its protein is CASSLRGNNQPQHF.

V gene TRBV7-2 combines with J gene TRBJ2-2, with 10 bases lining up with TRBD1. With V trimmed by 2 bases and J by 4 bases, 10 bases remained unmatched. This CDR3 comprises 18 residues. Germline lookup yields CDR1 SGHTA and CDR2 FQGNSA. CDR3 DNA: TGTGCCAGCAGCTTAAGGGGACAGGGGCTTCTCGGCACCGGGGAGCTGTTTTTT. This sequence encodes CASSLRGQGLLGTGELFF.

V usage is TRBV6-4 and J usage is TRBJ2-2; D not resolved. Trimming removed 2 bases from V and 4 bases from J, with 8 bases in between. Germline values: CDR1 MRHNA, CDR2 SNTAGT. The CDR3 loop spans 14 amino acids. The CDR3 nucleotides read TGTGCCAGCAGTGACGTTTGGGGCACCGGGGAGCTGTTTTTT. It specifies CASSDVWGTGELFF.

This chain's CDR3 is CAWRGLAVEQYF. The CDR3 DNA sequence: TGTGCCTGGAGGGGCCTGGCGGTCGAGCAGTACTTC. The chain joins TRBV30 to TRBJ2-7; D gene ambiguous. V lost 3 bases, J lost 6 bases, and 12 bases lay in between. CDR1 GTSNPN and CDR2 SVGIG come from the germline V gene (reference sequence). CDR3 length: 12 residues.

The chain couples TRBV10-3 to TRBJ1-5; D is ambiguous. The V gene's germline CDR1 is ENHRY and CDR2 SYGVKD. V shed 3 bases and J shed 5 bases, with 5 bases lying between them. The CDR3 sequence is 12 residues long. The CDR3: CAISDRDQPQHF. CDR3 sequence (DNA): TGTGCCATCAGTGACAGAGATCAGCCCCAGCATTTT.

This clone was seen just once. The chain recombines TRBV4-2 with TRBJ2-3; D gene uncertain. Germline V gene sequence: CDR1 LGHNA, CDR2 YNFKEQ. The length of the CDR3 is 15 residues. V lost 1 base and J 0 bases, leaving 8 bases between the germline ends. CDR3 loop: CASSQGGKSTDTQYF. The CDR3 DNA follows: TGTGCCAGCAGCCAAGGGGGTAAAAGCACAGATACGCAGTATTTT.

Comment on this clone: Other DNA sequences in this specimen translate into the identical CDR3. The chain carries TRBV10-1 and TRBJ2-1, with a weak D call TRBD2 (5 bases). The CDR3 length is 15 residues. V shed 0 bases and J shed 3 bases, with 9 bases lying between them. In germline, CDR1 is WNHNN, CDR2 SYGVQD (reference sequence). CDR3 DNA sequence: TGCGCCAGCAGTGAGTCGAGTGGGAGCTACAATGAGCAGTTCTTC. This encodes CASSESSGSYNEQFF.

The J gene is TRBJ1-1, the V gene TRBV2; D gene ambiguous. The CDR3 runs 14 residues. Germline V gene sequence: CDR1 SNHLY, CDR2 FYNNEI. Trimming left V 1 base short and J 1 base short, with 7 bases between. The CDR3 loop reads CASSEVWTNTEAFF. The CDR3 DNA reads as TGTGCCAGCAGTGAAGTGTGGACGAACACTGAAGCTTTCTTT.

The rearrangement uses TRBV20-1 and TRBJ1-1, with TRBD1 matching 7 bases. V dropped 4 bases and J dropped 7; count of bases not matched to a gene: 3. This CDR3 is built from 11 residues. The germline V gene encodes CDR1 DFQATT and CDR2 SNEGSKA (reference sequence). This chain's CDR3 is CSATTGVEAFF. The DNA for the CDR3 is TGCAGTGCTACAACAGGGGTTGAAGCTTTCTTT.

The chain combines TRBV28 with TRBJ2-7; TRBD1 matches at 8 bases. CDR1 is MDHEN, CDR2 SYDVKM, per germline. The trim removed 6 bases at V and 7 bases at J, leaving 11 bases unmatched. CDR3 size: 14 residues. The CDR3 loop reads CASSQRLDRGEQYF. CDR3 coding DNA: TGTGCCAGCAGCCAACGCCTTGACAGGGGTGAGCAGTACTTC.

The genes are TRBV6-6 and TRBJ2-1; the D is unclear. Germline V lookup: CDR1 MNHNY, CDR2 SVGAGI (reference sequence). There are 13 residues in the CDR3. Trimming stripped 1 base from V and 5 bases from J, with 6 bases between. In nucleotides, the CDR3 is TGTGCCAGCAGTTACTTCCCAGACAATGAGCAGTTCTTC. As protein: CASSYFPDNEQFF.